One sample yielded the 26 T cell receptor beta chains listed below, sequenced in a study of technical replicates of blood from a handful of donors. TCRdb's table, derived via immunoSEQ multiplex PCR, lists solely in-frame clones and lacks some. The sample records about 57,000 clones, 93% being singletons. Sequencing used PBMCs. These receptors all stem from a human donor in good health. Some clones in this sample may be carry-over from other donors' samples.

This chain uses TRBV4-1 with TRBJ1-2; 9 nucleotides match TRBD1. The trim removed 7 bases at V and 2 bases at J, leaving 8 bases unmatched. Germline CDR1 and CDR2: MGHRA and YSYEKL. The CDR3 covers 15 residues. CDR3 in DNA: TGCGCCAGCAACGCCCCTGGGACAGGGAACTATGGCTACACCTTC. Protein: CASNAPGTGNYGYTF.

As for this clone: Distinct nucleotide sequences in the sample also encode this CDR3. The V gene is TRBV18, the J gene TRBJ1-2; tentative D call: TRBD1 (6 bases). Between the trimmed V and J ends, which lost 3 bases and 3 bases, there was a span of 8 bases. CDR3 length: 13 residues. Germline CDR1 and CDR2: KGHSH and LQKENI. This CDR3 reads CASSPQGYYGYTF. CDR3 DNA sequence: TGTGCCAGCTCACCCCAGGGGTACTATGGCTACACCTTC.

The chain combines TRBV5-6 with TRBJ2-1; D might be TRBD2 (5 bases). This CDR3 is 15 amino acids long. V was clipped by 2 bases and J by 9 bases, with 18 bases between them. Germline V gene data show CDR1 as SGHDT and CDR2 as YYEEEE. CDR3 coding DNA: TGTGCCAGCAGCTTACCCGGGGTAGGATCAGGTGAGCAGTTCTTC. This sequence encodes CASSLPGVGSGEQFF.

The rearrangement joins TRBV29-1 to TRBJ2-7; tentative D call: TRBD2 (5 bases). Per the germline V gene, CDR1 is SQVTM and CDR2 is ANQGSEA. V was shortened by 4 bases and J by 0 bases, with 13 bases between the two germline ends. The CDR3 runs to 14 residues. CDR3 coding DNA: TGCAGCGTTGGTCTGCTAGGGAGCTCCTACGAGCAGTACTTC. It translates to CSVGLLGSSYEQYF.

V usage is TRBV5-1 and J usage is TRBJ1-3; TRBD1 is a possible D gene (6 bases). Germline V lookup: CDR1 SGHRS, CDR2 YFSETQ. The V end was cut by 3 bases, the J end by 4 bases, with 17 bases between. The CDR3 spans 16 residues. The CDR3 sequence is CASSSNRVGGGNTIYF. The CDR3 DNA reads TGCGCCAGCAGCTCAAACAGGGTAGGAGGCGGAAACACCATATATTTT.

This rearrangement joins TRBV19 to TRBJ2-2, with D possibly matching TRBD2 (6 bases). Germline V gene sequence: CDR1 LNHDA, CDR2 SQIVND (reference sequence). CDR3 length: 14 amino acids. V shed 7 bases and J shed 5 bases, with 14 bases lying between them. DNA of the CDR3: TGTGCCAGTATGAGCCGGGAGCTTACCGGGGAGCTGTTTTTT. Protein sequence: CASMSRELTGELFF. Based on the CDR3 plus reference TRBV19 and TRBJ2-2, the full variable domain is DGGITQSPKYLFRKEGQNVTLSCEQNLNHDAMYWYRQDPGQGLRLIYYSQIVNDFQKGDIAEGYSVSREKKESFPLTVTSAQKNPTAFYLCASMSRELTGELFFGEGSRLTVL.

The chain carries TRBV7-2 and TRBJ1-2; TRBD1 matches 7 bases. Germline CDR1 SGHTA, CDR2 FQGNSA. There are 15 residues in the CDR3. V shed 2 bases and J 7 bases; nucleotides not matched to a gene: 10. CDR3 in DNA: TGTGCCAGCAGCTTAAGTTCGACAGGGAGGTCTGGCTACACCTTC. Protein product: CASSLSSTGRSGYTF.

The chain couples TRBV7-8 to TRBJ1-2, with 7 bases that match TRBD1. CDR3 length equals 14 residues. Unmatched junction bases numbered 11, after V lost 5 bases and J lost 8 bases. Germline V CDR1 and CDR2: SGHVS, FQNEAQ. The CDR3 region is CASSPRTGVRGYTF. The CDR3 coding sequence is TGTGCCAGCAGCCCTCGGACAGGAGTGCGCGGCTACACCTTC.

This sequence joins TRBV7-2 and TRBJ1-4, with D possibly matching TRBD1 (6 bases). The CDR3 has 14 amino acids. V was trimmed by 11 bases and J by 6 bases, leaving 19 bases between them. Per germline, CDR1 SGHTA and CDR2 FQGNSA. CDR3 coding DNA: TGTGCCTCAAGCCCCCAGGGGACGGATGAAAAACTGTTTTTT. Translating it yields CASSPQGTDEKLFF.

This chain connects TRBV2 to TRBJ1-2; D not resolved. V was pared by 2 bases and J by 2 bases, with 3 bases between. The CDR3 totals 12 residues. Germline-derived CDR1 and CDR2 are SNHLY and FYNNEI. The CDR3, as DNA: TGTGCCAGCAGTGAACAGAACTATGGCTACACCTTC. It translates to CASSEQNYGYTF.

The count of this clone is one. J is TRBJ2-5 and V is TRBV7-2, with TRBD1 as a possible D gene (5 bases). Germline assignment: CDR1 SGHTA and CDR2 FQGNSA. Trimming pared 3 bases from V and 5 bases from J, leaving 16 bases between. CDR3 length: 15 amino acids. The DNA of the CDR3 is TGTGCCAGCAGCTTGAAGATTGGGGCCGGGGAGACCCAGTACTTC. Protein product: CASSLKIGAGETQYF.

The chain is built from TRBV4-3 and TRBJ1-4; D is uncertain. CDR3 length equals 12 residues. The germline V and J ends were trimmed by 0 bases and 13 bases, with 9 bases remaining between them. CDR1 and CDR2 (germline): LGHNA, YSLEER. The DNA for the CDR3 is TGCGCCAGCAGCCAAGATCTAGTGAGACTGTTTTTT. The encoded protein is CASSQDLVRLFF.

CDR3 sequence (DNA): TGTGCCAGCAGCCCATGGACTAGCGGGGGGAACTACGAGCAGTACTTC. Translating gives CASSPWTSGGNYEQYF. V is TRBV5-4 and J is TRBJ2-7; 14 bases align to TRBD2. Germline lookup yields CDR1 SGHNT and CDR2 YYREEE (reference sequence). CDR3 size: 16 residues. J gave up 3 bases and V 4 bases, and 6 bases lay outside the gene matches.

This sequence joins TRBV5-6 and TRBJ1-6; perhaps TRBD1 as D (6 bases). With 5 bases removed from V and 8 bases from J, the gap between germline ends came to 20 bases. CDR3 length equals 16 residues. CDR1 and CDR2 (germline): SGHDT, YYEEEE. The CDR3 loop is CASRAVGFKGDSPLHF. The CDR3 DNA reads as TGTGCCAGCAGGGCCGTAGGTTTCAAGGGGGATTCACCCCTCCACTTT.

This clone was seen just once. This rearrangement joins TRBV5-6 to TRBJ2-7, with TRBD2 identical over 9 bases. This CDR3 contains 15 residues. The germline CDR1 and CDR2 sequences are SGHDT and YYEEEE. V lost 0 bases and J lost 5; bases outside the gene matches: 6. In DNA, the CDR3 is TGTGCCAGCAGCTTGGTTTACCTAGCGGGGAACGAGCAGTACTTC. Residues: CASSLVYLAGNEQYF.

CDR3 sequence (DNA): TGTGCCAGCAGCCAGGGCCGAGGTCGAGAGACCCAGTACTTC. Translated, it gives CASSQGRGRETQYF. The V and J genes are TRBV5-4 and TRBJ2-5, with D possibly TRBD1 on 5 matching bases. V gave up 4 bases and J gave up 4 bases, with 14 bases separating them. The germline V gene encodes CDR1 SGHNT and CDR2 YYREEE (reference sequence). The CDR3 runs 14 residues. The complete variable domain, with remaining parts taken from reference TRBV5-4 and TRBJ2-5, reads ETGVTQSPTHLIKTRGQQVTLRCSSQSGHNTVSWYQQALGQGPQFIFQYYREEENGRGNFPPRFSGLQFPNYSSELNVNALELDDSALYLCASSQGRGRETQYFGPGTRLLVL.

This clone was counted once. The V gene is TRBV7-3, the J gene TRBJ2-1; maybe TRBD2 (6 bases). The CDR3 runs to 13 residues. Trimming shortened V by 3 bases and J by 10 bases, and 13 bases separated the two germline ends. CDR1 SGHTA and CDR2 FQGTGA come from the germline V gene. CDR3 sequence (DNA): TGTGCCAGCAGCTTCATTCGGGACTCCGAGCAGTTCTTC. Its protein product is CASSFIRDSEQFF.

This sequence joins TRBV30 and TRBJ2-1, with 7 bases matching TRBD2. Germline V gene sequence: CDR1 GTSNPN, CDR2 SVGIG (reference sequence). V trimming: 0 bases; J trimming: 1 base; junction bases outside the gene matches: 3. CDR3 size: 15 residues. CDR3 amino acids: CAWSVPSGSYNEQFF. CDR3 in DNA: TGTGCCTGGAGTGTTCCTAGCGGTTCCTACAATGAGCAGTTCTTC.

The genes are TRBV29-1 and TRBJ2-7, with TRBD1 matching 7 bases. V shed 4 bases and J 2 bases; nucleotides not matched to a gene: 8. In germline, CDR1 is SQVTM, CDR2 ANQGSEA. The CDR3 sequence is 14 residues long. CDR3 sequence: CSVAGTEDTYEQYF. CDR3 bases: TGCAGCGTTGCCGGGACAGAGGACACCTACGAGCAGTACTTC.

V gene TRBV7-2 combines with J gene TRBJ2-1; D remains unclear. CDR1 and CDR2 from the germline V gene are SGHTA and FQGNSA. The CDR3 is 16 amino acids. Trimming left V 1 base short and J 5 bases short, with 15 bases between. The CDR3: CASSLVGSLGNNEQFF. The CDR3 DNA follows: TGTGCCAGCAGCTTAGTTGGTAGCTTAGGCAACAATGAGCAGTTCTTC.

The rearrangement joins TRBV18 to TRBJ1-6, with 7 positions matching TRBD1. The V segment lost 5 bases and the J segment 8 bases; nucleotides outside the gene matches: 3. The CDR3 extends over 13 amino acids. Germline assignment: CDR1 KGHSH and CDR2 LQKENI. Here the CDR3 reads CASSSQGDSPLHF. The CDR3 DNA is TGTGCCAGCTCATCCCAGGGGGATTCACCCCTCCACTTT.

The CDR3 DNA reads TGTGCCAGCAGCTTTCCCCAGACGACAGAGGAAAAACTGTTTTTT. Translation: CASSFPQTTEEKLFF. This sequence joins TRBV7-9 and TRBJ1-4; a possible D gene is TRBD1 (5 bases). The CDR3 is 15 amino acids. The V end lost 3 bases, the J end lost 8 bases, and 16 bases lay between the germline ends. In germline, CDR1 is SEHNR, CDR2 FQNEAQ (reference sequence).

The chain joins TRBV12-2 to TRBJ2-5; the DNA was not used to check the table's D call, TRBD1. TRBV12-2 is assigned pseudogene status. This CDR3 comprises 17 residues. Here the CDR3 reads CASRTLGGGGDQETQYF. In DNA form, the CDR3 reads TGTGCAAGTCGCACCCTCGGAGGGGGCGGTGACCAAGAGACCCAGTACTTC.

The V call is TRBV5-6, the J call TRBJ2-7, with TRBD2 matching over 13 bases. Germline CDR1 and CDR2: SGHDT and YYEEEE. V trimming: 2 bases; J trimming: 0 bases; junction bases outside the gene matches: 5. This CDR3 is built from 17 residues. The CDR3 DNA follows: TGTGCCAGCAGCTTAGGACTAGCGGGAGCCTCCTCCTACGAGCAGTACTTC. This codes for CASSLGLAGASSYEQYF.

The chain links TRBV7-9 to TRBJ1-1; D remains unclear. Germline-derived CDR1 and CDR2 are SEHNR and FQNEAQ (reference sequence). Trimming removed 5 bases at V and 4 bases at J, with 8 bases between. CDR3 length: 12 amino acids. CDR3 sequence: CASSQSGTEAFF. In DNA form, the CDR3 reads TGTGCCAGCAGCCAATCAGGCACTGAAGCTTTCTTT.

The chain uses TRBV4-2 and TRBJ2-7; D possibly corresponds to TRBD2 (5 bases). The V and J ends lost 0 bases and 7 bases respectively, with 16 bases between them. Germline CDR1 and CDR2: LGHNA and YNFKEQ. The CDR3 runs to 15 residues. The CDR3 spells CASSQEIQRSGEQYF. CDR3 sequence (DNA): TGTGCCAGCAGCCAAGAGATCCAGCGGTCGGGGGAGCAGTACTTC.